The 28 T cell receptor beta chains below come from one sample, sequenced in a study of OX40 agonist ivuxolimab in advanced cancers. Receptors were amplified or captured by the immunoSEQ multiplex PCR assay. Imported from immuneACCESS, the table was reduced by TCRdb to in-frame sequences with V and J called. These copies leave out some clones; in studies compared against another copy, an unresolved V gene accounts for under half, and the cause of the remainder is not known. This sample holds 71,000 or so clones; over 85% were observed only once. In total, the top ten clones hold under 8% of the sample. The specimen was CD4+ or CD8+ T cells sorted from blood, collected in a trial of the OX40 agonist ivuxolimab. Receptors originate from an adult with an advanced solid tumor such as melanoma, head and neck, liver or kidney cancer.

As for this clone: One end of the junction fails to match germline, which may point to a read error. J is TRBJ2-7 and V is TRBV7-8; 7 nucleotides agree with TRBD1. The CDR3 is made up of 13 amino acids. Germline-derived CDR1 and CDR2 are SGHVS and FQNEAQ. The CDR3 loop reads CASSSARWDSRCF. In DNA, the CDR3 is TGTGCCAGCAGTTCTGCCCGTTGGGACAGTCGGTGCTTC.

The gene calls are TRBV4-1 and TRBJ1-2; D ambiguous. CDR1 is MGHRA and CDR2 is YSYEKL in the germline V gene. The V end lost 2 bases, the J end lost 6 bases, and 10 bases lay between the germline ends. The CDR3 length is 13 residues. The CDR3 DNA is TGCGCCAGCAGCCAATTAGGGAATAATGGCTACACCTTC. This sequence encodes CASSQLGNNGYTF.

The rearrangement links TRBV28 to TRBJ1-2, with unresolved D. Trimming removed 6 bases at V and 4 bases at J, with 18 bases between. The CDR3 is made up of 15 amino acids. From germline, CDR1 is MDHEN and CDR2 SYDVKM. The CDR3: CASSSIDKFGYGYTF. CDR3 bases: TGTGCCAGCAGCTCTATCGACAAGTTTGGCTATGGCTACACCTTC.

The V and J genes are TRBV6-5 and TRBJ2-7, with 9 bases aligning to TRBD1. Losses at the gene ends were 2 bases for V and 1 base for J; bases not matched to a gene: 6. Germline-derived CDR1 and CDR2 are MNHEY and SVGAGI. This CDR3 contains 16 residues. Here the CDR3 reads CASSYTGTGRSYEQYF. In DNA, the CDR3 is TGTGCCAGCAGTTACACCGGGACAGGGAGGTCCTACGAGCAGTACTTC.

The gene calls are TRBV27 and TRBJ2-7, with TRBD2 matching over 12 bases. This CDR3 has 16 residues. Germline V gene sequence: CDR1 MNHEY, CDR2 SMNVEV (reference sequence). Trimming removed 0 bases from V and 7 bases from J; junction bases left unmatched: 7. The CDR3 nucleotides are TGTGCCAGCAGTTTATCGACTAGCGGGGGTTTTAAGGAGCAGTACTTC. Its protein is CASSLSTSGGFKEQYF.

This chain uses TRBV10-2 with TRBJ2-7; D is ambiguous. This CDR3 comprises 12 residues. The ends were cut back, 2 bases at V and 5 bases at J, with 7 bases in the middle. The germline gives CDR1 WSHSY, CDR2 SAAADI. CDR3 sequence (DNA): TGCGCCAGCAGTGAGCCCCGGGACGAGCAGTACTTC. Translated, it gives CASSEPRDEQYF.

The V gene is TRBV5-1, the J gene TRBJ1-2; 7 nucleotides agree with TRBD1. Germline values: CDR1 SGHRS, CDR2 YFSETQ. CDR3 size: 13 residues. The ends lost 5 bases at V and 8 bases at J; junction bases unmatched: 9. CDR3 in DNA: TGCGCCAGCAGTAACAGGGGACCGGGCGGCTACACCTTC. Amino acids: CASSNRGPGGYTF. The whole variable domain, remainder taken from reference TRBV5-1 and TRBJ1-2, is KAGVTQTPRYLIKTRGQQVTLSCSPISGHRSVSWYQQTPGQGLQFLFEYFSETQRNKGNFPGRFSGRQFSNSRSEMNVSTLELGDSALYLCASSNRGPGGYTFGSGTRLTVV.

The chain carries TRBV30 and TRBJ2-5; D not resolved. The germline gives CDR1 GTSNPN, CDR2 SVGIG (reference sequence). Trimming cost V 3 bases and J 1 base, with 12 bases left between them. The CDR3 consists of 14 residues. CDR3 nucleotide sequence: TGTGCCTGGAGCGTGGCGGTATTCCAAGAGACCCAGTACTTC. This gives the protein CAWSVAVFQETQYF. The whole variable domain, filled in from reference TRBV30 and TRBJ2-5, reads SQTIHQWPATLVQPVGSPLSLECTVEGTSNPNLYWYRQAAGRGLQLLFYSVGIGQISSEVPQNLSASRPQDRQFILSSKKLLLSDSGFYLCAWSVAVFQETQYFGPGTRLLVL.

The chain recombines TRBV27 with TRBJ2-7; no firm D call. Germline V gene data show CDR1 as MNHEY and CDR2 as SMNVEV (reference sequence). CDR3 length: 14 amino acids. The V end lost 3 bases, the J end lost 6 bases, and 15 bases lay between the germline ends. Here the CDR3 DNA reads TGTGCCAGCAGTTTCCACCTCTCTTCGGGCGAGCAGTACTTC. Translated, it gives CASSFHLSSGEQYF.

The chain uses TRBV7-9 and TRBJ1-2; 9 bases fit TRBD1. The CDR3 sequence is 12 residues long. Trimming at V came to 5 bases and at J to 7 bases, leaving 2 bases not matched to a gene. CDR1 SEHNR and CDR2 FQNEAQ come from the germline V gene (reference sequence). The CDR3 region is CASSPDRGGYTF. The CDR3 bases are TGTGCCAGCAGCCCGGACAGGGGTGGCTACACCTTC.

The J gene is TRBJ2-7, the V gene TRBV19, with 9 bases fitting TRBD2. Germline-derived CDR1 and CDR2 are LNHDA and SQIVND (reference sequence). Trimming took 6 bases from V and 0 from J; bases not matched to a gene: 3. There are 14 residues in the CDR3. The CDR3 DNA follows: TGTGCCAGTAGGATTAGCGGGAGCTCCTACGAGCAGTACTTC. Protein sequence: CASRISGSSYEQYF.

This chain links TRBV6-1 with TRBJ1-5; D remains ambiguous. V gave up 3 bases and J gave up 0 bases, with 12 bases separating them. The CDR3 sequence is 16 residues long. Germline assignment: CDR1 MNHNS and CDR2 SASEGT. The CDR3 spells CASSEVRIYSNQPQHF. In DNA form, the CDR3 reads TGTGCCAGCAGTGAGGTCCGGATTTATAGCAATCAGCCCCAGCATTTT.

This clone was seen only once. The chain couples TRBV6-1 to TRBJ2-7, with TRBD2 as a possible D gene (6 bases). The V and J ends lost 4 bases and 1 base respectively, with 17 bases between them. Germline assignment: CDR1 MNHNS and CDR2 SASEGT. The CDR3 is 16 residues long. The CDR3 is CASSVGGEPLSYEQYF. The CDR3 DNA reads TGTGCCAGCAGTGTTGGAGGGGAGCCCTTATCCTACGAGCAGTACTTC.

CDR3 sequence: CASSRRFSSGNTIYF. For the CDR3, the DNA is TGTGCCAGCAGTCGACGGTTTAGCTCTGGAAACACCATATATTTT. This chain uses TRBV6-5 with TRBJ1-3; D is ambiguous. The CDR3 runs to 15 residues. V lost 5 bases and J lost 0, with 11 bases in between. Germline CDR1 and CDR2: MNHEY and SVGAGI.

This clone was seen only a few times. J is TRBJ1-5 and V is TRBV10-3; TRBD1 aligns across 10 bases. Germline V lookup: CDR1 ENHRY, CDR2 SYGVKD. Trimming at V came to 2 bases and at J to 6 bases, leaving 7 bases not matched to a gene. There are 16 residues in the CDR3. The CDR3: CAISEPGQGMGQPQHF. The CDR3, as DNA: TGTGCCATCAGTGAGCCGGGACAGGGGATGGGTCAGCCCCAGCATTTT.

The rearrangement uses TRBV7-6 and TRBJ2-1, with TRBD1 as a possible D gene (5 bases). Trimming stripped 1 base from V and 10 bases from J, with 17 bases between. Germline V gene lookup returns CDR1 SGHVS and CDR2 FNYEAQ. The CDR3 contains 15 residues. CDR3 sequence: CASSLVGASQFEQFF. The CDR3 region has the DNA TGTGCCAGCAGCTTAGTAGGGGCCTCACAATTCGAGCAGTTCTTC.

On this clone: This CDR3 is also generated by other DNA sequences in the sample. The chain links TRBV6-1 to TRBJ1-2; D is unresolved. In germline, CDR1 is MNHNS, CDR2 SASEGT. CDR3 size: 15 residues. V lost 1 base to trimming and J lost 0 bases, with 9 bases between them. The CDR3 region has the DNA TGTGCCAGCAGTGAAGGGGCACCGGCTAACTATGGCTACACCTTC. It encodes CASSEGAPANYGYTF.

The chain is built from TRBV27 and TRBJ2-5, with D possibly matching TRBD2 (5 bases). V was shortened by 5 bases and J by 2 bases, with 18 bases between the two germline ends. Per germline, CDR1 MNHEY and CDR2 SMNVEV (reference sequence). The CDR3 length is 16 residues. CDR3 DNA: TGTGCCAGCAGTCCCCGGGGAACTAGAAGGCAAGAGACCCAGTACTTC. This encodes CASSPRGTRRQETQYF.

This chain connects TRBV5-1 to TRBJ2-1; 10 nucleotides match TRBD2. This CDR3 is built from 13 residues. The germline V gene has CDR1 SGHRS and CDR2 YFSETQ. The V gene end was trimmed by 5 bases and the J gene end by 5 bases; junction bases not matched to a gene: 1. DNA for the CDR3: TGCGCCAGCAGAGCGGGAGGGGACAATGAGCAGTTCTTC. This gives the protein CASRAGGDNEQFF.

The chain employs TRBV6-5 and TRBJ1-1; no clear D. CDR1 and CDR2 from the germline V gene are MNHEY and SVGAGI. With 5 bases removed from V and 0 bases from J, the gap between germline ends came to 10 bases. The length of the CDR3 is 14 residues. The CDR3 coding sequence is TGTGCCAGCAGTGGAGGCCCAATGAACACTGAAGCTTTCTTT. Protein: CASSGGPMNTEAFF.

The V and J genes are TRBV9 and TRBJ1-6; 7 bases map to TRBD1. V lost 0 bases and J lost 7; bases outside the gene matches: 4. The CDR3 has 15 amino acids. Germline loops: CDR1 SGDLS, CDR2 YYNGEE. The DNA for the CDR3 is TGTGCCAGCAGCGTAGCGGCAGGGGGGAATTCACCCCTCCACTTT. Its translation is CASSVAAGGNSPLHF.

As for this clone: Distinct nucleotide sequences in the sample also encode this CDR3. J is TRBJ2-5 and V is TRBV5-6; D not certain. Per the germline V gene, CDR1 is SGHDT and CDR2 is YYEEEE. Trimming took 4 bases from V and 2 from J, leaving 12 bases between them. This CDR3 comprises 14 residues. The CDR3 coding sequence is TGTGCCAGCAGCCTGGTGGTCAGGCAAGAGACCCAGTACTTC. This codes for CASSLVVRQETQYF.

The chain couples TRBV27 to TRBJ2-7, with a tentative D call TRBD2 (6 bases). The CDR3 is 12 amino acids. Between the trimmed V and J ends, which lost 5 bases and 6 bases, there was a span of 11 bases. Germline assignment: CDR1 MNHEY and CDR2 SMNVEV (reference sequence). DNA for the CDR3: TGTGCCAGCAGTGGACCCGGGGGCGAGCAGTACTTC. Translation gives CASSGPGGEQYF.

This chain joins TRBV4-3 and TRBJ1-1; 8 nucleotides align to TRBD1. There are 16 residues in the CDR3. The junction had 5 bases not matched to a gene; V was cut back by 0 bases and J by 2 bases. CDR1 is LGHNA, CDR2 YSLEER, per germline. The CDR3, as DNA: TGCGCCAGCAGCCAAGACCTCGGACAGGGAAACACTGAAGCTTTCTTT. Translating gives CASSQDLGQGNTEAFF.

J is TRBJ2-2 and V is TRBV30; D gene ambiguous. Germline lookup yields CDR1 GTSNPN and CDR2 SVGIG (reference sequence). V shed 6 bases and J shed 3 bases, with 11 bases lying between them. This CDR3 contains 13 residues. The CDR3 DNA is TGTGCCTGCGCTCGAACATACACCGGGGAGCTGTTTTTT. Protein sequence: CACARTYTGELFF.

The chain carries TRBV19 and TRBJ2-1, with D tentatively TRBD1 (6 bases). The CDR3 covers 17 residues. Germline lookup yields CDR1 LNHDA and CDR2 SQIVND (reference sequence). V shed 4 bases and J shed 8 bases, with 24 bases lying between them. The CDR3 protein is CASSRWGPGTRGDEQFF. The CDR3 DNA reads TGTGCCAGTAGTAGATGGGGTCCCGGGACACGAGGCGATGAGCAGTTCTTC.

The chain recombines TRBV5-5 with TRBJ2-5, with D hard to call. With 5 bases removed from V and 7 bases from J, the gap between germline ends came to 18 bases. This CDR3 has 14 amino acids. Germline CDR1 and CDR2: SGHKS and YYEKEE (reference sequence). Here the CDR3 reads CASSLEHGDWTQYF. CDR3 nucleotides: TGTGCCAGCAGTCTGGAACATGGGGATTGGACCCAGTACTTC.

The chain uses TRBV9 and TRBJ2-3; maybe TRBD1 (5 bases). The CDR3 covers 14 residues. V was clipped by 4 bases and J by 5 bases, with 14 bases between them. Germline CDR1 reads SGDLS; CDR2 reads YYNGEE. CDR3: CASSPVGRGDTQYF. CDR3 DNA sequence: TGTGCCAGCAGCCCCGTAGGTAGGGGAGATACGCAGTATTTT.